This T cell receptor (beta chain) was recorded in a study of Tregs in tolerant kidney transplant recipients. Study-wide results and limits: Antigen-driven expansion was suggested because donor-specific Tregs expanded more than all Tregs in tolerant patients. Some patients' samples used different primers over time, so nucleotide sequences weren't comparable. Few patients were studied, so findings need validation in larger groups.

Assay: immunoSEQ multiplex PCR; the TCRdb copy retains only in-frame clones and omits some. This sample's table has 14,000 or so clones. By frequency, this clone registers medium-sized. Its specificity is not known. Related graft donors supplied nonmyeloablative bone marrow transplants, and mixed chimerism was transient. This sequence originates from a human patient who received a combined kidney and bone marrow transplant. The graft donor may account for some of the T cells. Sequenced material: CD8+ T cells from blood (PBMCs), taken 6 months after the transplant.

The CDR3 DNA, read in part, is TGCAGTGCTAGAGATAGTCGAGCGGGGATAGCCAAAAACATT. Residues: CSARDSRAGIAKNI. The CDR3 as a whole reads CSARDSRAGIAKNIQYF. This chain joins TRBV20-1 and TRBJ2-4, with 7 bases fitting TRBD2. The read ends 3 residues early relative to the CDR3; the germline J gene fills the gap. CDR1 and CDR2 (germline): DFQATT, SNEGSKA (reference sequence). The CDR3 is 17 amino acids. Losses at the gene ends were 0 bases for V and 0 bases for J; bases not matched to a gene: 8.